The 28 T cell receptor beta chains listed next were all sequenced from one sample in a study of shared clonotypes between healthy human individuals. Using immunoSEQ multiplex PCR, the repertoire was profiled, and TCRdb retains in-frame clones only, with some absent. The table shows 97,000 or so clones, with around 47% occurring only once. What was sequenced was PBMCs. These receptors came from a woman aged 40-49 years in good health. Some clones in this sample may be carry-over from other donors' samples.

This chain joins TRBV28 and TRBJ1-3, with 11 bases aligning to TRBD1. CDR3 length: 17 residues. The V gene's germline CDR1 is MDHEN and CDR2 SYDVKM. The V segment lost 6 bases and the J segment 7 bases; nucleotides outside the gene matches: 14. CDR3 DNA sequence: TGTGCCAGCAGGAACCTCCGGGACAGGGGGACTGTCAACACCATATATTTT. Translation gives CASRNLRDRGTVNTIYF.

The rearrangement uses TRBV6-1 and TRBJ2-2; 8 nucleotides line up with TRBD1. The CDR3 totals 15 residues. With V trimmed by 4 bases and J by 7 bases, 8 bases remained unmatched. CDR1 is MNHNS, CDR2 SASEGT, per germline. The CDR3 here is CASSGMTGDVGELFF. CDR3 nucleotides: TGTGCCAGCAGTGGGATGACAGGGGACGTCGGGGAGCTGTTTTTT.

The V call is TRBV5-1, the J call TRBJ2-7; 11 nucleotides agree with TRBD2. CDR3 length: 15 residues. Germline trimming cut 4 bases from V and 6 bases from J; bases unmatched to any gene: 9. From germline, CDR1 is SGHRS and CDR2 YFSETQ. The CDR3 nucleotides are TGCGCCAGCAGCCAAGAACTAGCGGGAGAGGTCGAGCAGTACTTC. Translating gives CASSQELAGEVEQYF.

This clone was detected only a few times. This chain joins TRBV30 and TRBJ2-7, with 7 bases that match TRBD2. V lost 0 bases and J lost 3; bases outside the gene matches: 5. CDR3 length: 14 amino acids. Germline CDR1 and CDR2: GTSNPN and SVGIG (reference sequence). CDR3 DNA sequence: TGTGCCTGGAGTGTACTACTAGCGAGCTACGAGCAGTACTTC. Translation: CAWSVLLASYEQYF. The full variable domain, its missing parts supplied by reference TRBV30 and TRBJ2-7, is SQTIHQWPATLVQPVGSPLSLECTVEGTSNPNLYWYRQAAGRGLQLLFYSVGIGQISSEVPQNLSASRPQDRQFILSSKKLLLSDSGFYLCAWSVLLASYEQYFGPGTRLTVT.

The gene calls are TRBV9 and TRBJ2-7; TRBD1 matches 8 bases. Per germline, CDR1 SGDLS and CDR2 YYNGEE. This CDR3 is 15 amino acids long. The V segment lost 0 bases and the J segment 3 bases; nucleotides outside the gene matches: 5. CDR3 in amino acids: CASSVGTGGYYEQYF. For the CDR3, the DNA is TGTGCCAGCAGCGTAGGTACAGGGGGATACTACGAGCAGTACTTC.

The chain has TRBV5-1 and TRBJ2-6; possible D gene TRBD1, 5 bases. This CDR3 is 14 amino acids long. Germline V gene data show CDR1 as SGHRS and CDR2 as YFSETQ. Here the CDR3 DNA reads TGCGCTAGCCTAGACAGCTCTGGGGCCAACGTCCTGACTTTC. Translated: CASLDSSGANVLTF.

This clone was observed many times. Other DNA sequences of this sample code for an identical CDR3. In nucleotides, the CDR3 is TGTGCCTGGAGTGTCGGTTTCGACTACACCTTC. Encoded protein: CAWSVGFDYTF. This chain links TRBV30 with TRBJ1-2; no clear D. Germline V gives CDR1 GTSNPN, CDR2 SVGIG (reference sequence). Trimming removed 0 bases from V and 10 bases from J, with 9 bases in between. The CDR3 is 11 amino acids.

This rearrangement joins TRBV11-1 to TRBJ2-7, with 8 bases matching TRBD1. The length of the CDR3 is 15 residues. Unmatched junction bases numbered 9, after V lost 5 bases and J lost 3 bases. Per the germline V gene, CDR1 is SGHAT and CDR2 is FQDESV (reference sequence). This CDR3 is CASSTNQGAGYEQYF. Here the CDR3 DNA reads TGTGCCAGCAGCACCAACCAGGGGGCCGGCTACGAGCAGTACTTC. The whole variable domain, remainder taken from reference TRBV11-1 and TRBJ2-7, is EAEVAQSPRYKITEKSQAVAFWCDPISGHATLYWYRQILGQGPELLVQFQDESVVDDSQLPKDRFSAERLKGVDSTLKIQPAELGDSAMYLCASSTNQGAGYEQYFGPGTRLTVT.

The CDR3 DNA sequence: TGCGCCAGCAGCTTAACCTTCCAAGGGGGCGGCTCCTACGAGCAGTACTTC. Translating it yields CASSLTFQGGGSYEQYF. The V gene is TRBV5-1, the J gene TRBJ2-7; 7 bases agree with TRBD1. Germline-derived CDR1 and CDR2 are SGHRS and YFSETQ. The CDR3 consists of 17 residues. The ends lost 2 bases at V and 0 bases at J; junction bases unmatched: 11.

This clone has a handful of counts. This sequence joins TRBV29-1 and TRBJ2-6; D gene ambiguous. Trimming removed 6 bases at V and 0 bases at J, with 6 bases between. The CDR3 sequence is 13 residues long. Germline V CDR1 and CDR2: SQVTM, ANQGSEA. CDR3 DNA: TGCAGCGTACAGTTCTCTGGGGCCAACGTCCTGACTTTC. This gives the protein CSVQFSGANVLTF.

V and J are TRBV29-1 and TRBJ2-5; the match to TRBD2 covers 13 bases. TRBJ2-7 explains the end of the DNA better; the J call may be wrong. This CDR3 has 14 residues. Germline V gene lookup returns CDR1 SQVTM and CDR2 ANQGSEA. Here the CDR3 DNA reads TGCAGCGTTGGGACTAGCGGGAGCTCCTACGAGCAGTACTTC. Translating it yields CSVGTSGSSYEQYF.

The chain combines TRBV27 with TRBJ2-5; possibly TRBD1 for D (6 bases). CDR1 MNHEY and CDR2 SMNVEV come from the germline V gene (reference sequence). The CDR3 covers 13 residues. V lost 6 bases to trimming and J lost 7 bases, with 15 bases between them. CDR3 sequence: CASSPRQDGTQYF. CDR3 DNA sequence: TGTGCCAGCAGCCCCCGACAGGATGGGACCCAGTACTTC.

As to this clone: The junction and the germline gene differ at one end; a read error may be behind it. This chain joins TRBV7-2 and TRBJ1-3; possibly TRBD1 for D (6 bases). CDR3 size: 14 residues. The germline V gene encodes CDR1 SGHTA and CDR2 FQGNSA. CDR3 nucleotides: TGTGCCAGCAGCGCGAGATTAGTAAAGGGGGAGTTACATTTT. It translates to CASSARLVKGELHF.

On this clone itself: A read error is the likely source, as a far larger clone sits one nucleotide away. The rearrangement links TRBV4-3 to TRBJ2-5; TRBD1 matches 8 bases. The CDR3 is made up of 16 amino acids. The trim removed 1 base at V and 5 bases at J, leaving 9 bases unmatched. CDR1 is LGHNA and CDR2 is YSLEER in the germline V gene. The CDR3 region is CASSQGAGTGGETQYF. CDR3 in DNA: TGCGCCAGCAGCCAAGGAGCCGGGACAGGCGGTGAGACCCAGTACTTC.

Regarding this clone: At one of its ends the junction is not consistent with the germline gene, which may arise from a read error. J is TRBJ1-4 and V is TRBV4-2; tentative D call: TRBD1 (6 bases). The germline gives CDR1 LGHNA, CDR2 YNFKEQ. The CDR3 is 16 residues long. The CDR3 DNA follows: TGTGCCAGCAACCAAGATTCGGGGGGCGCGCTGGAAAAACTGTTTTTT. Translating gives CASNQDSGGALEKLFF.

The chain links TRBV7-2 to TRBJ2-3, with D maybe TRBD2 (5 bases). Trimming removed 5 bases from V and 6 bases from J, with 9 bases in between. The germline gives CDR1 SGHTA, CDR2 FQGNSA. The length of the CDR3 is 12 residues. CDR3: CASSSGRDTQYF. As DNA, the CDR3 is TGTGCCAGCAGCAGCGGTCGCGATACGCAGTATTTT. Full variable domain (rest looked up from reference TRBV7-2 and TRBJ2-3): GAGVSQSPSNKVTEKGKDVELRCDPISGHTALYWYRQSLGQGLEFLIYFQGNSAPDKSGLPSDRFSAERTGGSVSTLTIQRTQQEDSAVYLCASSSGRDTQYFGPGTRLTVL.

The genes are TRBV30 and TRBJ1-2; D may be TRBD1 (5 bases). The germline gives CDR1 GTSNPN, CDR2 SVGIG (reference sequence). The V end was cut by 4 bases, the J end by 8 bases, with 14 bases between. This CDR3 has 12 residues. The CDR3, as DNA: TGTGCCTGGATATCAGGGTGGGGCGGCTACACCTTC. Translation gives CAWISGWGGYTF.

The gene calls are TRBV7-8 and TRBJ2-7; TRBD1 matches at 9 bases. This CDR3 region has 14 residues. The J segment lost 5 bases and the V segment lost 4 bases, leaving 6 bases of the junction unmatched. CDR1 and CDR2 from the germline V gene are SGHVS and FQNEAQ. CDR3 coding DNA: TGTGCCAGCAGCTCCGACAGGGGGAGGAACGAGCAGTACTTC. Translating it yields CASSSDRGRNEQYF. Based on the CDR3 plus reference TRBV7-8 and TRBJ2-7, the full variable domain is GAGVSQSPRYKVAKRGQDVALRCDPISGHVSLFWYQQALGQGPEFLTYFQNEAQLDKSGLPSDRFFAERPEGSVSTLKIQRTQQEDSAVYLCASSSDRGRNEQYFGPGTRLTVT.

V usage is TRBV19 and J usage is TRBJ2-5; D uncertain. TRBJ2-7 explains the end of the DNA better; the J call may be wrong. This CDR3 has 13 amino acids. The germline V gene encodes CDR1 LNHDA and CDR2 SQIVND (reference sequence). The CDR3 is CASSIGRGYEQYF. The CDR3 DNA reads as TGTGCCAGTAGTATAGGCCGAGGATACGAGCAGTACTTC.

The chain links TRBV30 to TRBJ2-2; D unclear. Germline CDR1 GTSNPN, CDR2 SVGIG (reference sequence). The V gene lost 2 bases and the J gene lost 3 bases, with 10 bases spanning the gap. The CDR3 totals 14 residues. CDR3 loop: CAWSSNDYTGELFF. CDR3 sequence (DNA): TGTGCCTGGAGTTCAAACGACTACACCGGGGAGCTGTTTTTT.

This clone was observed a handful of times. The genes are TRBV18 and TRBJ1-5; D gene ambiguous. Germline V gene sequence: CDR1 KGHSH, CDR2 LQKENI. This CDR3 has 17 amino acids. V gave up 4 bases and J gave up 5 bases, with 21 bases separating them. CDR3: CASSQRERAFEHQPQHF. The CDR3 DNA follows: TGTGCCAGCTCACAAAGGGAGCGGGCATTTGAGCATCAGCCCCAGCATTTT.

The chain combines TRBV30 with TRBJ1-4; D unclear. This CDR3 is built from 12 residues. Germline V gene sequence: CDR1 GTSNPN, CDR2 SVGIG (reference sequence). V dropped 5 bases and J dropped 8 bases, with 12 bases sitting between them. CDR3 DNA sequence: TGTGCCTGGGGGCAGAGTTTCGAAAAACTGTTTTTT. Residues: CAWGQSFEKLFF.

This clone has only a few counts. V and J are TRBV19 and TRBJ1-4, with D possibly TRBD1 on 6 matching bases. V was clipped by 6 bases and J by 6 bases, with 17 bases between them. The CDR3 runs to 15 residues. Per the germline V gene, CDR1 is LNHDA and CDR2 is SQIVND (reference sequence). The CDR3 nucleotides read TGTGCCAGTAGAAACCCAGGGGATACTGATGAAAAACTGTTTTTT. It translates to CASRNPGDTDEKLFF.

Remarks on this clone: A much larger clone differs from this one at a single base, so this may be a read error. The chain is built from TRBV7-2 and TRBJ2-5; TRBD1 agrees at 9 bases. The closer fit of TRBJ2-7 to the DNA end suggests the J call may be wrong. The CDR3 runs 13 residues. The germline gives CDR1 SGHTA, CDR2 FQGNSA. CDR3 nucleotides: TGTGCCAGCAGCAGGAGACAGGGGGGCGAGCAGTACTTC. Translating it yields CASSRRQGGEQYF.

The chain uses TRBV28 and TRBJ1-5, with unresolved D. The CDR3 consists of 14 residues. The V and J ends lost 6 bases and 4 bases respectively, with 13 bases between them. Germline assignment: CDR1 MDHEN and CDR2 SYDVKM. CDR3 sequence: CASRQVGVNQPQHF. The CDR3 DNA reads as TGTGCCAGCAGGCAGGTCGGGGTGAATCAGCCCCAGCATTTT.

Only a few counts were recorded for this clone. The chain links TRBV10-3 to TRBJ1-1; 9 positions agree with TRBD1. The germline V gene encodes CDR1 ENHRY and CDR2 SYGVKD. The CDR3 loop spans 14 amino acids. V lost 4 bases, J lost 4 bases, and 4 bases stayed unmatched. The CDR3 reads CAISGTGELTEAFF. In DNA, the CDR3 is TGTGCCATCAGTGGGACAGGGGAGCTCACTGAAGCTTTCTTT.

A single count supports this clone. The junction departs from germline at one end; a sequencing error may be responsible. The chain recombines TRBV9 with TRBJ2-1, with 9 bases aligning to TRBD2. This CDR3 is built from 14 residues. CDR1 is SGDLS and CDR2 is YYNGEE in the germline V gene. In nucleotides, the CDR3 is TGTGTCAGCAGCGAAACTAGCGGGCATCCTAAGCAGTTCTTC. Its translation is CVSSETSGHPKQFF.

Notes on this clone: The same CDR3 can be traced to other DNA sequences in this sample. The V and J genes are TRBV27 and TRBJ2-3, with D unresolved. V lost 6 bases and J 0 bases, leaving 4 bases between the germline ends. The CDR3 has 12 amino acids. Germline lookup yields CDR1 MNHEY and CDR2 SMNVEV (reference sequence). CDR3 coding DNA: TGTGCCAGCAGCCCTAGCACAGATACGCAGTATTTT. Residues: CASSPSTDTQYF.